This passage covers 2 T cell receptor beta chains from one sample sequenced in a study of cytomegalovirus exposure and HLA in healthy donors. The PCR contained 60 Vbeta and 13 Jbeta primers. Sequencing used immunoSEQ multiplex PCR; TCRdb keeps in-frame clones, though not all of them. Of about 130,000 clones in the sample, about 73% were seen once. Sequenced: PBMCs. Receptors were obtained from a human donor in good health.

This chain joins TRBV19 and TRBJ1-1; D remains ambiguous. The germline CDR1 and CDR2 sequences are LNHDA and SQIVND (reference sequence). Trimming took off 1 base at V and 4 bases at J, with 10 bases between the two ends. This CDR3 contains 14 residues. The CDR3 DNA reads TGTGCCAGTAGTATAGTTCGGGGTGGCACTGAAGCTTTCTTT. Its translation: CASSIVRGGTEAFF.

The V and J genes are TRBV28 and TRBJ1-2, with D possibly being TRBD1 (6 bases). Trimming removed 5 bases at V and 4 bases at J, with 20 bases between. There are 16 residues in the CDR3. Looked up from germline, CDR1 is MDHEN and CDR2 is SYDVKM. CDR3: CASSTRTAAFLYGYTF. The DNA for the CDR3 is TGTGCCAGCAGTACCCGGACAGCCGCCTTCCTCTATGGCTACACCTTC.